This T cell receptor (beta chain) was obtained from a study of OX40 agonist ivuxolimab in advanced cancers. To note about this clone: Its cognate antigen is unknown.

The assay was immunoSEQ multiplex PCR, and TCRdb's table has in-frame clones only and misses some. This table holds 50,000 to 70,000 clones, 85% to 95% found once. Regarding the study as a whole: Average numbers of expanded clones were greater in CD8+ T cells than in CD4+.

Sequences were derived from CD4+ or CD8+ T cells sorted from blood, sampled in a trial of the OX40 agonist ivuxolimab. The source is an adult with an advanced solid tumor such as melanoma, head and neck, liver or kidney cancer.

CDR3 sequence reads: CASSQDADRPPQETQYF. DNA of the CDR3: TGTGCCAGCAGCCAAGATGCCGACAGGCCACCGCAAGAGACCCAGTACTTC. This chain joins TRBV14 and TRBJ2-5; the D gene is possibly TRBD1 (6 bases). Per germline, CDR1 SGHDN and CDR2 FVKESK. V shed 0 bases and J shed 2 bases, with 16 bases lying between them. This CDR3 spans 17 amino acids.